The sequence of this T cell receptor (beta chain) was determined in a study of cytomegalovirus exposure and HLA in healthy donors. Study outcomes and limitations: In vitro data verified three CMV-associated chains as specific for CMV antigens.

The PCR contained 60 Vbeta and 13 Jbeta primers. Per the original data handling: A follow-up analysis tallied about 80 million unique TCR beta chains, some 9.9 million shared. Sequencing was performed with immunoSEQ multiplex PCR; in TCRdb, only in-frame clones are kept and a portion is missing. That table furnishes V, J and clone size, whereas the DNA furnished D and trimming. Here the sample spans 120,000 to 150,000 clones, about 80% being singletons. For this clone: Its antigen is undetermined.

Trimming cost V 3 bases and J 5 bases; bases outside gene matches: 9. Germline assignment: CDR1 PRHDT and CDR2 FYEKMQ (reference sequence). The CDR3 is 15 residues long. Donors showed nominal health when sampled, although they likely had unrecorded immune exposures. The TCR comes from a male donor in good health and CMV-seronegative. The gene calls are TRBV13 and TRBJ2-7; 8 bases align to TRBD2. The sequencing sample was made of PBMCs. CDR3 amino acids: CASSFGGAFLHEQYF. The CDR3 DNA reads TGTGCCAGCAGCTTCGGGGGGGCCTTTCTCCACGAGCAGTACTTC.